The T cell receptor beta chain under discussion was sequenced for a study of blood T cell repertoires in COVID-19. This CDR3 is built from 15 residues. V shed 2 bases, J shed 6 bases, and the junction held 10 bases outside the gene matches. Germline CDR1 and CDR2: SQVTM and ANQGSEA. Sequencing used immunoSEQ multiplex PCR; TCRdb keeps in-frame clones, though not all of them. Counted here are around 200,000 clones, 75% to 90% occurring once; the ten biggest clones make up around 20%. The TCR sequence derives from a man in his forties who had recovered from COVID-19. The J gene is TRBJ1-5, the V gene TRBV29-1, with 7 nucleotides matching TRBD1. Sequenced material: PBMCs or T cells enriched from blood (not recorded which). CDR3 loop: CSVEFDRAEGQPQHF. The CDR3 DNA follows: TGCAGCGTTGAATTTGACAGGGCAGAAGGTCAGCCCCAGCATTTT.